This T cell receptor (beta chain) was sequenced in a study of shared clonotypes between healthy human individuals. Naive CD8 cells lacked CD45RO, underwent positive selection for CCR7 and left out terminally differentiated effector memory CD45RA+ cells. Each of the donors was a healthy adult who was HIV-negative and had not had a recent acute infection or vaccination. CDR1 PRHDT and CDR2 FYEKMQ come from the germline V gene (reference sequence). The CDR3 has 15 residues. The J segment lost 3 bases and the V segment lost 6 bases, leaving 6 bases of the junction unmatched. Original handling: ImmunoSEQ only sent back junction sequences with no quality scores, so filtering was done differently. Profiled with immunoSEQ multiplex PCR; TCRdb holds only in-frame clones, not every one. D and trimming come from the DNA, and the V and J calls and clone size come from that table. The sample contains under 2,000,000 clones, over 85% of which appear only once.

The origin of this receptor is a man younger than 35 in good health. The chain combines TRBV13 with TRBJ1-1, with TRBD1 matching over 11 bases. Source material: naive CD8+ T cells sorted from blood. CDR3 DNA sequence: TGTGCCAGCAGTCGGACAGGGGGCAAGGACACTGAAGCTTTCTTT. Amino acids: CASSRTGGKDTEAFF. The full variable domain, in which reference TRBV13 and TRBJ1-1 provide the parts outside the CDR3, is AAGVIQSPRHLIKEKRETATLKCYPIPRHDTVYWYQQGPGQDPQFLISFYEKMQSDKGSIPDRFSAQQFSDYHSELNMSSLELGDSALYFCASSRTGGKDTEAFFGQGTRLTVV.